The clone carrying this T cell receptor beta chain was seen a handful of times. PCR was performed a second time for about 7 to 12 cycles using a sample-barcoded 5' primer and a J-beta primer mix. TCRdb itself ran the 5' RACE reads through MiXCR, one entry per CDR3 protein. The sample shows around 820,000 distinct CDR3 sequences, around a quarter of them seen only once. The data stem from a study of blood T cells in healthy people across ages. CDR3 length equals 14 residues. The V gene lost 5 bases and the J gene lost 2 bases, with 14 bases spanning the gap. CDR1 DFQATT and CDR2 SNEGSKA come from the germline V gene (reference sequence). Per sample, no less than 6 micrograms of total RNA were extracted. The same data also went into a second study, on T cells of mothers and their children.

The sample taken for sequencing was blood. This chain links TRBV20-1 with TRBJ2-3; no reliable D call. This receptor was obtained from a boy aged 5-17 years in good health. CDR3 protein: CSAQDRGYTDTQYF. CDR3 bases: TGCAGTGCTCAAGATCGAGGTTACACAGATACGCAGTATTTT.